The 21 T cell receptor beta chains below were found in one sample sequenced in a study of spatial heterogeneity in lung cancer. TCRdb independently ran MiXCR on the 5' RACE reads; one entry per CDR3 protein. Counted here are about 42,000 distinct CDR3 sequences, around 6.5% occurring once; the ten biggest clones make up 43%. Documented time point: sample taken at primary tumor resection. Tumor, nontumor lung or frozen PBMC supplied whole RNA, sequenced without sorting. Material: PBMCs, obtained at surgery. These receptors were collected from a female donor with early-stage non-small cell lung cancer.

The chain is built from TRBV10-3 and TRBJ2-3; D possibly corresponds to TRBD2 (6 bases). Trimming removed 0 bases at V and 1 base at J, with 8 bases between. CDR3 length: 15 amino acids. Looked up from germline, CDR1 is ENHRY and CDR2 is SYGVKD. The CDR3 DNA sequence: TGTGCCATCAGTGAGTCGGGCGGGGGCACAGATACGCAGTATTTT. Translation gives CAISESGGGTDTQYF.

This clonotype was counted at least ten times. The CDR3 spells CASSNQDRGGEKLFF. CDR3 in DNA: TGTGCCAGCAGCAACCAGGACAGGGGAGGAGAAAAACTGTTTTTT. The V gene is TRBV7-9, the J gene TRBJ1-4; 9 bases match TRBD1. CDR1 and CDR2 from the germline V gene are SEHNR and FQNEAQ (reference sequence). The trim removed 5 bases at V and 8 bases at J, leaving 9 bases unmatched. This CDR3 has 15 residues.

This sequence joins TRBV11-2 and TRBJ1-6; D not resolved. The CDR3 spans 15 residues. Trimming left V 5 bases short and J 10 bases short, with 18 bases between. CDR1 and CDR2 from the germline V gene are SGHAT and FQNNGV. The CDR3 here is CASSLSIRIDSPLHF. CDR3 DNA: TGTGCCAGCAGCCTCAGCATACGGATTGACTCACCCCTCCACTTT.

This clonotype occurred many times. J is TRBJ1-1 and V is TRBV29-1, with D hard to call. Trimming shortened V by 4 bases and J by 0 bases, and 3 bases separated the two germline ends. This CDR3 has 11 amino acids. Looked up from germline, CDR1 is SQVTM and CDR2 is ANQGSEA. The CDR3 nucleotides read TGCAGCGTTGTGCTGAACACTGAAGCTTTCTTT. This gives the protein CSVVLNTEAFF.

Ten or more counts support this clonotype. The J gene is TRBJ2-5, the V gene TRBV6-5, with D unresolved. The CDR3 has 14 residues. Trimming stripped 2 bases from V and 2 bases from J, with 9 bases between. From germline, CDR1 is MNHEY and CDR2 SVGAGI. The CDR3 protein is CASSYHGQQETQYF. In nucleotides, the CDR3 is TGTGCCAGCAGTTACCACGGCCAACAAGAGACCCAGTACTTC.

This clonotype appeared a few times. V gene TRBV20-1 combines with J gene TRBJ1-1; D uncertain. The length of the CDR3 is 11 residues. V gave up 3 bases and J gave up 4 bases, with 6 bases separating them. Germline CDR1 is DFQATT and CDR2 is SNEGSKA (reference sequence). The CDR3 bases are TGCAGTGCTAGGGGTGTCACTGAAGCTTTCTTT. As protein: CSARGVTEAFF.

This clonotype was seen ten or more times. The chain uses TRBV6-9 and TRBJ2-7; 7 nucleotides align to TRBD1. V was pared by 2 bases and J by 3 bases, with 22 bases of the junction left unmatched. Per the germline V gene, CDR1 is MNHGY and CDR2 is SVAAGI. The CDR3 extends over 20 amino acids. The CDR3 region is CASSYARPDSLIGTDYEQYF. CDR3 DNA: TGTGCCAGCAGTTATGCGCGACCGGACAGCCTGATTGGGACAGACTACGAGCAGTACTTC.

This clonotype was seen repeatedly, ten times or more. The gene calls are TRBV20-1 and TRBJ2-3; D remains ambiguous. The CDR3 length is 14 residues. The germline V gene encodes CDR1 DFQATT and CDR2 SNEGSKA (reference sequence). V was cut by 2 bases and J by 5 bases, with 14 bases left in between. CDR3 region: CSARSPGPGDTQYF. The CDR3 nucleotides read TGCAGTGCTAGAAGCCCGGGCCCGGGAGATACGCAGTATTTT.

This clonotype was detected ten times or more. The chain combines TRBV18 with TRBJ1-2; 9 bases map to TRBD1. The germline CDR1 and CDR2 sequences are KGHSH and LQKENI. V shed 5 bases, J shed 2 bases, and the junction held 15 bases outside the gene matches. The CDR3 covers 18 residues. DNA for the CDR3: TGTGCCAGCTCATCGGGACAGGGTCCCGAAAACCAGAACTATGGCTACACCTTC. It specifies CASSSGQGPENQNYGYTF.

This clonotype was recorded many times. The chain joins TRBV5-1 to TRBJ1-4, with 7 bases aligning to TRBD1. The J segment lost 4 bases and the V segment lost 3 bases, leaving 3 bases of the junction unmatched. CDR1 is SGHRS, CDR2 YFSETQ, per germline. The CDR3 covers 14 residues. The CDR3 loop is CASSSRDSNEKLFF. Here the CDR3 DNA reads TGCGCCAGCAGCTCCCGGGACAGTAATGAAAAACTGTTTTTT.

This clonotype occurred many times. The chain combines TRBV5-1 with TRBJ2-3; TRBD2 matches at 7 bases. The CDR3 consists of 16 residues. Looked up from germline, CDR1 is SGHRS and CDR2 is YFSETQ. J was trimmed by 2 bases and V by 0 bases; bases with no gene match: 6. The CDR3 nucleotides read TGCGCCAGCAGCTTGGGAGCGGGGACGCACACAGATACGCAGTATTTT. Translating it yields CASSLGAGTHTDTQYF.

This clonotype was observed at least ten times. The chain has TRBV7-2 and TRBJ2-3, with 11 bases fitting TRBD1. The CDR3 sequence is 16 residues long. Germline values: CDR1 SGHTA, CDR2 FQGNSA. With 5 bases clipped from V and 6 bases from J, the junction kept 10 bases outside the gene matches. CDR3 protein: CASSQTGTGGIDTQYF. DNA for the CDR3: TGTGCCAGCAGCCAGACCGGGACAGGGGGGATCGATACGCAGTATTTT.

This clonotype was seen ten or more times. The chain links TRBV5-1 to TRBJ2-2; TRBD1 matches at 11 bases. Trimming at V came to 4 bases and at J to 4 bases, leaving 6 bases not matched to a gene. CDR3 size: 16 residues. Germline V gene sequence: CDR1 SGHRS, CDR2 YFSETQ. CDR3 in DNA: TGCGCCAGCAGCACCGGACAGGGGGCGCCCACCGGGGAGCTGTTTTTT. Its protein is CASSTGQGAPTGELFF. Full variable domain (missing parts from reference TRBV5-1 and TRBJ2-2): KAGVTQTPRYLIKTRGQQVTLSCSPISGHRSVSWYQQTPGQGLQFLFEYFSETQRNKGNFPGRFSGRQFSNSRSEMNVSTLELGDSALYLCASSTGQGAPTGELFFGEGSRLTVL.

The V and J genes are TRBV20-1 and TRBJ2-2; TRBD1 aligns across 10 bases. The germline CDR1 and CDR2 sequences are DFQATT and SNEGSKA (reference sequence). The CDR3 has 15 residues. V shed 6 bases and J 1 base; nucleotides not matched to a gene: 5. The CDR3 region has the DNA TGCAGTGCCGCAGACAGGGGGCGGAACACCGGGGAGCTGTTTTTT. Amino acids: CSAADRGRNTGELFF.

This clonotype was found many times. This chain connects TRBV5-1 to TRBJ1-5; the D is unclear. The CDR3 totals 15 residues. Trimming removed 2 bases from V and 3 bases from J, with 12 bases in between. The germline CDR1 and CDR2 sequences are SGHRS and YFSETQ. The CDR3 here is CASSFWGGPNQPQHF. The CDR3 nucleotides read TGCGCCAGCAGCTTCTGGGGTGGGCCCAATCAGCCCCAGCATTTT.

The genes are TRBV29-1 and TRBJ1-4, with a possible D match to TRBD1 (6 bases). Trimming left V 0 bases short and J 5 bases short, with 10 bases between. Germline V gene lookup returns CDR1 SQVTM and CDR2 ANQGSEA. The CDR3 extends over 14 amino acids. DNA for the CDR3: TGCAGCGTTGAAGAATGGGGGGCCAATGAAAAACTGTTTTTT. Translation gives CSVEEWGANEKLFF.

This clonotype was seen at least ten times. The chain is built from TRBV7-8 and TRBJ2-1, with D unclear. Germline V CDR1 and CDR2: SGHVS, FQNEAQ. V was pared by 2 bases and J by 0 bases, with 5 bases between. The CDR3 runs to 14 residues. CDR3 residues: CASSLRVSYNEQFF. Written as DNA, the CDR3 is TGTGCCAGCAGCTTAAGAGTCTCCTACAATGAGCAGTTCTTC.

The rearrangement uses TRBV20-1 and TRBJ2-1; D may be TRBD2 (6 bases). CDR1 and CDR2 (germline): DFQATT, SNEGSKA (reference sequence). The CDR3 is made up of 15 amino acids. Deletions cut 3 bases from V and 3 bases from J, with 15 bases between. The CDR3 nucleotides are TGCAGTGCTAGGGCGGGACCACTAAACTACAATGAGCAGTTCTTC. It yields the protein CSARAGPLNYNEQFF.

In its sample, this clonotype was seen many times. The chain links TRBV12-3 or TRBV12-4 to TRBJ2-3; weak D call: TRBD2 (5 bases). V gave up 6 bases and J gave up 5 bases, with 12 bases separating them. The CDR3 runs 13 residues. The CDR3 protein is CASRETRRDTQYF. CDR3 coding DNA: TGTGCCAGCAGGGAAACTAGGAGAGATACGCAGTATTTT.

The sample holds many counts of this clonotype. The CDR3 bases are TGTGCCAGCAGTAGGGCCGGCCGCGGTCCCGATACGCAGTATTTT. Residues: CASSRAGRGPDTQYF. The gene calls are TRBV7-6 and TRBJ2-3; D call uncertain. Trimming left V 6 bases short and J 6 bases short, with 19 bases between. Germline V gene sequence: CDR1 SGHVS, CDR2 FNYEAQ. The length of the CDR3 is 15 residues.

This clonotype was found many times. The chain uses TRBV5-1 and TRBJ2-5; either TRBD1 or TRBD2 may fit D (6 bases each). This CDR3 contains 15 residues. Trimming cost V 3 bases and J 1 base, with 13 bases left between them. CDR1 SGHRS and CDR2 YFSETQ come from the germline V gene. CDR3 sequence: CASSSQGTRQETQYF. CDR3 DNA sequence: TGCGCCAGCAGCTCCCAGGGGACTCGCCAAGAGACCCAGTACTTC.